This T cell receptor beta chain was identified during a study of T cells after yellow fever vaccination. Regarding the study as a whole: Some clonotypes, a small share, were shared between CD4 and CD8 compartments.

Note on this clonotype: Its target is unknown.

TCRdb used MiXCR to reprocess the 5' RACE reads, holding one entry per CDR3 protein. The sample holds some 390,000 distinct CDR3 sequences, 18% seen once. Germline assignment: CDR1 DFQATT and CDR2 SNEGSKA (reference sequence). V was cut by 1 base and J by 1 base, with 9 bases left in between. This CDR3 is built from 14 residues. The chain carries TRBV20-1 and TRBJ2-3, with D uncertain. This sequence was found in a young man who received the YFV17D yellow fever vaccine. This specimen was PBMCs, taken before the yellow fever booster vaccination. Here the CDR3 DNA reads TGCAGTGCTAGAGCGAGGCAGGGCACAGATACGCAGTATTTT. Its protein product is CSARARQGTDTQYF.